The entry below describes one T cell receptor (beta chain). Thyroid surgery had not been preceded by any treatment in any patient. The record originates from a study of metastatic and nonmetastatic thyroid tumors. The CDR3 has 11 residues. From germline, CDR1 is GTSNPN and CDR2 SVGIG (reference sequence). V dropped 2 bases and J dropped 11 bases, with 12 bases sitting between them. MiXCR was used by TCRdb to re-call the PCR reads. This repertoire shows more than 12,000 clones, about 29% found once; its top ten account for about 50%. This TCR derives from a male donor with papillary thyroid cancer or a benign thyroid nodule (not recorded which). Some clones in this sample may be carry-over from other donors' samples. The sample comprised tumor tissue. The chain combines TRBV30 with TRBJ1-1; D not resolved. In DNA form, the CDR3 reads TGTGCCTGGAGTCGACTGGGCTTTGCTTTCTTT. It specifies CAWSRLGFAFF.